Listed below are T cell receptor beta chains from one sample, sequenced in a study of T-cell memory formation after mild COVID-19. TCRdb fed the 5' RACE reads into MiXCR, producing one record per CDR3 protein. The data contain 350,000 to 450,000 distinct CDR3 sequences, 28% of them singletons. The specimen sequenced was PBMCs or a T cell subset sorted from them (not recorded which). The source of these receptors is an adult woman who had mild COVID-19 (a few samples of this study predate the infection). Cell type and time point are not known. The CDR3 runs from the conserved cysteine through the conserved F or W. A D gene is named only where the DNA matches it firmly. Some rows mark clone size as missing; the rest say once, few, many or name a class of expanded clone.

D gene	clone size	J gene	V gene	CDR3 DNA	CDR3 protein
-	-	TRBJ1-5	TRBV20-1	TGCAGTGCTAGCCAGCGGGGGACTCACGAACAGCCCCAGCATTTT	CSASQRGTHEQPQHF
-	few	TRBJ2-7	TRBV11-2	TGTGCCAGCAGCTTACCCGCAGGGTCGACCTACGAGCAGTACTTC	CASSLPAGSTYEQYF
TRBD1	-	TRBJ1-1	TRBV4-1	TGCGCCAGCAGCCAGGCCGTGACAGGGGGGATCAGTGGGACTTTCTTT	CASSQAVTGGISGTFF
TRBD2	-	TRBJ2-7	TRBV4-3	TGCGCCAGCAGCCAGGGTGGACTAGCACAACAGTACTTC	CASSQGGLAQQYF
-	-	TRBJ1-1	TRBV2	TGTGCCAGCAGTGGGGATAACACTGAAGCTTTCTTT	CASSGDNTEAFF
-	few	TRBJ2-1	TRBV7-9	TGTGCCAGCAGCTTAGTGCTTGGGAATGAGCAGTTCTTC	CASSLVLGNEQFF
TRBD2	few	TRBJ2-1	TRBV20-1	TGCAGTGCCGCGACTAGCGGGAGATCACAGTTCTTC	CSAATSGRSQFF
-	-	TRBJ2-2	TRBV12-3/TRBV12-4	TGTGCCAGCAGTAACCCCCCCGGGGAGCTGTTTTTT	CASSNPPGELFF
-	few	TRBJ1-2	TRBV20-1	TGCAGTGAGGGGGGGCCGTATGGCTACACCTTC	CSEGGPYGYTF
-	-	TRBJ2-1	TRBV6-1	TGTGCCAGCAGTGAAGCCGGCCGGGGTGAGCAGTTCTTC	CASSEAGRGEQFF
-	few	TRBJ2-2	TRBV2	TGTGCCAGCAGTGAAGGGGTGGGGGAAACCGGGGAGCTGTTTTTT	CASSEGVGETGELFF
-	few	TRBJ2-3	TRBV15	TGTGCCACCAGCAGAGATTATACGCAGTATTTT	CATSRDYTQYF
-	-	TRBJ2-2	TRBV24-1	TGTGCCACCAGTGATAGCCCCGGGGAGCTGTTTTTT	CATSDSPGELFF
TRBD2	few	TRBJ2-3	TRBV5-1	TGCGCCAGCAGCTTGGCCGCTAGCGGGAGCGGGGATACGCAGTATTTT	CASSLAASGSGDTQYF
-	-	TRBJ1-2	TRBV12-3/TRBV12-4	TGTGCCAGCAGTTTAGGGGCGCCCAGTAACTATGGCTACACCTTC	CASSLGAPSNYGYTF
-	few	TRBJ2-7	TRBV12-3/TRBV12-4	TGTGCCAGCAGCCAACACGAGGACTCGACCTACGAGCAGTACTTC	CASSQHEDSTYEQYF
-	few	TRBJ2-3	TRBV7-2	TGTGCCAGCAGCCCCGGGGGCCGTGGGATAGATACGCAGTATTTT	CASSPGGRGIDTQYF
-	-	TRBJ1-1	TRBV4-1	TGCGCCAGCAGCCAAGATAACGGGGGGTCTGAAGCTTTCTTT	CASSQDNGGSEAFF
-	-	TRBJ1-5	TRBV10-3	TGTGCCATCAGTGAGGCAGGGAACAATCAGCCCCAGCATTTT	CAISEAGNNQPQHF
-	-	TRBJ2-7	TRBV4-1	TGCGCCAGCAGCCAAGATCAAGAGACAGGGAGGAAGTACTTC	CASSQDQETGRKYF
-	few	TRBJ2-1	TRBV5-4	TGTGCCAGCAGCTTTGGTAGGGGGGAGCAGTTCTTC	CASSFGRGEQFF
-	-	TRBJ1-2	TRBV20-1	TGCAGTGCTAGAAAAACGGGACCTGGGGACTATGGCTACACCTTC	CSARKTGPGDYGYTF
TRBD1	-	TRBJ1-5	TRBV20-1	TGCAGTGCTACGCGGACAGGTTCGGGACAGCCCCAGCATTTT	CSATRTGSGQPQHF
TRBD2	-	TRBJ2-1	TRBV12-3/TRBV12-4	TGTGCCAGCAGTTCCGGGACTAGGCGGGTTGATGAGCAGTTCTTC	CASSSGTRRVDEQFF
-	-	TRBJ2-7	TRBV20-1	TGCAGTGCTAAGCCGGGATCAAACTACGAGCAGTACTTC	CSAKPGSNYEQYF
-	once	TRBJ1-5	TRBV9	TGTGCCAGCAGCCCCCGGGACACCCGCTCGCGGCCCCAGCATTTT	CASSPRDTRSRPQHF
-	-	TRBJ1-2	TRBV9	TGTGCCAGCAGCGCAGACGGTTTAAACTATGGCTACACCTTC	CASSADGLNYGYTF
-	few	TRBJ2-2	TRBV6-6	TGTGCCAGCAGTGATCGGCGGGGTAGGGCCGGGGAGCTGTTTTTT	CASSDRRGRAGELFF
TRBD2	-	TRBJ2-7	TRBV9	TGTGCCAGCAGCGTAGCCCCAGCGGGGGGAATTGAGGACGAGCAGTACTTC	CASSVAPAGGIEDEQYF
-	-	TRBJ1-5	TRBV24-1	TGTGCCACCAGTGATTTCTCGGGGTATCGGAATAGCAATCAGCCCCAGCATTTT	CATSDFSGYRNSNQPQHF
-	-	TRBJ2-1	TRBV12-3/TRBV12-4	TGTGCCAGCAGGGGACCCGGACTGCGCAATGAGCAGTTCTTC	CASRGPGLRNEQFF
-	-	TRBJ2-2	TRBV7-2	TGTGCCAGCAGCTTCGGAGGGAGAGAGAACACCGGGGAGCTGTTTTTT	CASSFGGRENTGELFF
TRBD1	-	TRBJ2-1	TRBV7-8	TGTGCCAGCAGCTTTCCCCGGGACAGGCACAATGAGCAGTTCTTC	CASSFPRDRHNEQFF
-	-	TRBJ1-3	TRBV7-6	TGTGCCAGCAGCGGGCAACAGTCTGGAAACACCATATATTTT	CASSGQQSGNTIYF
-	-	TRBJ2-7	TRBV20-1	TGCAGTGCTAGCCGGGCTCTGGGCTTCGAGCAGTACTTC	CSASRALGFEQYF
-	few	TRBJ1-1	TRBV7-8	TGTGCCAGCAGCGCCGCCGGGAACACTGAAGCTTTCTTT	CASSAAGNTEAFF
-	few	TRBJ2-7	TRBV11-3	TGTGCCAGCAGCTTAGAAACGGGGCCCCTATACGAGCAGTACTTC	CASSLETGPLYEQYF
-	-	TRBJ2-3	TRBV7-3	TGTGCCAGCAGCTCATTGTCGTCAGATACGCAGTATTTT	CASSSLSSDTQYF
-	-	TRBJ2-3	TRBV4-3	TGCGCCAGCAGCCAAGAGAGGGCGCCCGGGTCGGATACGCAGTATTTT	CASSQERAPGSDTQYF
-	many	TRBJ2-7	TRBV5-1	TGCGCCAGCAGCCCTCGGCAGCCAGGCTCCTACGAGCAGTACTTC	CASSPRQPGSYEQYF
-	-	TRBJ2-3	TRBV5-4	TGTGCCAGCAGCCAAACCAGGCTGGGGCCGAAAGATACGCAGTATTTT	CASSQTRLGPKDTQYF